Following are 27 T cell receptor beta chains from one sample sequenced in a study of cytomegalovirus exposure and HLA in healthy donors. A multiplex PCR was run with 60 Vbeta primers and 13 Jbeta primers. The table came from immunoSEQ multiplex PCR; TCRdb's copy has only in-frame clones and leaves some out. The sample records some 130,000 clones, about 80% being singletons. Sequencing was done on a sample of PBMCs. Receptors were obtained from a woman between 45 and 65 years old in good health and CMV-seronegative.

V gene TRBV25-1 combines with J gene TRBJ1-1, with D maybe TRBD1 (5 bases). Germline CDR1 and CDR2: MGHDK and SYGVNS. The CDR3 contains 10 residues. V was cut by 9 bases and J by 5 bases, with 7 bases left in between. The CDR3: CARDTTEAFF. CDR3 DNA: TGTGCCAGGGACACGACTGAAGCTTTCTTT.

The chain employs TRBV14 and TRBJ1-2, with TRBD1 matching over 8 bases. V was clipped by 3 bases and J by 3 bases; unmatched bases: 3. Germline V gene lookup returns CDR1 SGHDN and CDR2 FVKESK. This CDR3 is 14 amino acids long. The DNA of the CDR3 is TGTGCCAGCAGCCAGGACAGGGCCCACTATGGCTACACCTTC. Translated, it gives CASSQDRAHYGYTF.

This sequence joins TRBV5-1 and TRBJ2-4, with 7 bases lining up with TRBD1. V trimming: 0 bases; J trimming: 6 bases; junction bases outside the gene matches: 6. Germline CDR1 and CDR2: SGHRS and YFSETQ. CDR3 length equals 15 residues. CDR3 amino acids: CASSLGQGVRNIQYF. The CDR3 bases are TGCGCCAGCAGCTTGGGCCAGGGGGTGAGAAACATTCAGTACTTC.

To note about this clone: One end of the junction fails to match germline, which may point to a read error. V usage is TRBV4-2 and J usage is TRBJ1-5; the D gene is possibly TRBD1 (6 bases). From germline, CDR1 is LGHNA and CDR2 YNFKEQ. The length of the CDR3 is 15 residues. DNA of the CDR3: TGTGCCAGCAGCCAAGAGGGACATCCCGATCAGCCCCAGAATTTT. This sequence encodes CASSQEGHPDQPQNF.

The rearrangement joins TRBV7-9 to TRBJ2-5; 8 bases are a match to TRBD1. Trimming took 2 bases from V and 1 from J; bases not matched to a gene: 9. The length of the CDR3 is 17 residues. In germline, CDR1 is SEHNR, CDR2 FQNEAQ (reference sequence). The CDR3 nucleotides read TGTGCCAGCAGCTTATTGGAACAGGGGGTTAGCCAAGAGACCCAGTACTTC. Amino acids: CASSLLEQGVSQETQYF.

This clone was detected once. J is TRBJ2-7 and V is TRBV28; no reliable D call. The CDR3 extends over 12 amino acids. The V and J ends lost 6 bases and 3 bases respectively, with 9 bases between them. Germline CDR1 and CDR2: MDHEN and SYDVKM. The CDR3 protein is CASRKNSYEQYF. The CDR3 bases are TGTGCCAGCAGGAAAAACAGCTACGAGCAGTACTTC.

As for this clone: One junction end disagrees with the germline gene, perhaps due to a read error. V is TRBV28 and J is TRBJ2-1; D possibly corresponds to TRBD2 (6 bases). The CDR3 loop spans 12 amino acids. Germline assignment: CDR1 MDHEN and CDR2 SYDVKM. The CDR3 is CASSPIAGSRVF. CDR3 in DNA: TGTGCCAGCAGCCCTATTGCGGGGAGTCGGGTCTTC. Filled out from reference TRBV28 and TRBJ2-1, the complete variable domain reads DVKVTQSSRYLVKRTGEKVFLECVQDMDHENMFWYRQDPGLGLRLIYFSYDVKMKEKGDIPEGYSVSREKKERFSLILESASTNQTSMYLCASSPIAGSRVFGPGTRLTVL.

This chain joins TRBV27 and TRBJ1-2; TRBD1 is a possible D gene (6 bases). V lost 5 bases to trimming and J lost 7 bases, with 17 bases between them. The V gene's germline CDR1 is MNHEY and CDR2 SMNVEV (reference sequence). This CDR3 has 14 residues. The CDR3 region is CASSATHRDVGYTF. CDR3 nucleotide sequence: TGTGCCAGCAGTGCCACTCACAGGGATGTTGGCTACACCTTC.

This clone turned up a few times. The CDR3 loop is CSAWDRQQYV. CDR3 nucleotide sequence: TGCAGTGCTTGGGACAGACAGCAGTACGTC. The chain carries TRBV20-1 and TRBJ2-7; 7 bases are shared with TRBD1. CDR1 and CDR2 from the germline V gene are DFQATT and SNEGSKA (reference sequence). Germline trimming cut 5 bases from V and 8 bases from J; bases unmatched to any gene: 3. CDR3 size: 10 residues.

The chain joins TRBV7-9 to TRBJ2-7; 8 positions agree with TRBD1. The CDR3 runs to 15 residues. The germline V gene encodes CDR1 SEHNR and CDR2 FQNEAQ (reference sequence). J was trimmed by 0 bases and V by 6 bases; bases with no gene match: 7. The CDR3 DNA reads TGTGCCAGCAGTCTTCCCGACAGGGGCTCCTACGAGCAGTACTTC. Translating it yields CASSLPDRGSYEQYF. Complete variable domain (other parts from reference TRBV7-9 and TRBJ2-7): DTGVSQNPRHKITKRGQNVTFRCDPISEHNRLYWYRQTLGQGPEFLTYFQNEAQLEKSRLLSDRFSAERPKGSFSTLEIQRTEQGDSAMYLCASSLPDRGSYEQYFGPGTRLTVT.

In its sample, this clone was seen once. V is TRBV7-9 and J is TRBJ1-4; TRBD1 matches 9 bases. CDR3 length: 17 amino acids. The V and J ends lost 4 bases and 1 base, in that order; junction bases with no gene match: 7. CDR1 SEHNR and CDR2 FQNEAQ come from the germline V gene (reference sequence). CDR3 protein: CASSSGGTGITNEKLFF. The DNA for the CDR3 is TGTGCCAGCAGCTCGGGGGGGACAGGGATAACTAATGAAAAACTGTTTTTT.

The chain couples TRBV19 to TRBJ1-1, with 8 nucleotides matching TRBD1. V gave up 7 bases and J gave up 1 base; unmatched junction bases: 5. This CDR3 spans 14 amino acids. Germline values: CDR1 LNHDA, CDR2 SQIVND (reference sequence). CDR3 nucleotide sequence: TGTGCCAGTACCCCAGGGGGCAAGAACACTGAAGCTTTCTTT. Translated: CASTPGGKNTEAFF.

The rearrangement joins TRBV9 to TRBJ2-2, with TRBD1 matching over 10 bases. The germline V gene encodes CDR1 SGDLS and CDR2 YYNGEE. The CDR3 consists of 18 residues. The V and J ends lost 0 bases and 3 bases, in that order; junction bases with no gene match: 8. The CDR3 sequence: CASSVDPRDRGYTGELFF. CDR3 bases: TGTGCCAGCAGCGTAGACCCTCGGGACAGGGGATACACCGGGGAGCTGTTTTTT.

The chain couples TRBV2 to TRBJ2-3; D perhaps matches TRBD2 (5 bases). This CDR3 comprises 14 residues. Trimming pared 8 bases from V and 0 bases from J, leaving 12 bases between. The germline CDR1 and CDR2 sequences are SNHLY and FYNNEI. The CDR3 DNA follows: TGTGCCAGCCAGAGAGGAGGTAGCACAGATACGCAGTATTTT. The encoded protein is CASQRGGSTDTQYF.

V and J are TRBV9 and TRBJ2-4; TRBD1 aligns across 8 bases. Germline CDR1 and CDR2: SGDLS and YYNGEE. The CDR3 totals 13 residues. J was trimmed by 8 bases and V by 3 bases; bases with no gene match: 4. The CDR3 reads CASSDGQGYIQYF. CDR3 in DNA: TGTGCCAGCAGCGATGGACAGGGTTACATTCAGTACTTC. The whole variable domain, filled in from reference TRBV9 and TRBJ2-4, reads DSGVTQTPKHLITATGQRVTLRCSPRSGDLSVYWYQQSLDQGLQFLIQYYNGEERAKGNILERFSAQQFPDLHSELNLSSLELGDSALYFCASSDGQGYIQYFGAGTRLSVL.

This clone was seen only a few times. The chain has TRBV30 and TRBJ2-1; 7 positions agree with TRBD2. V lost 5 bases to trimming and J lost 1 base; unmatched junction nucleotides: 11. Germline loops: CDR1 GTSNPN, CDR2 SVGIG (reference sequence). The CDR3 is 16 residues long. CDR3 DNA sequence: TGTGCCTGGCACCTACCCGCTAGCGGATCCTACAATGAGCAGTTCTTC. It translates to CAWHLPASGSYNEQFF.

A remark on this clone: At one boundary the junction diverges from the germline segment, which might be a read error. This chain links TRBV7-9 with TRBJ1-2; the D gene is possibly TRBD1 (6 bases). There are 15 residues in the CDR3. Germline assignment: CDR1 SEHNR and CDR2 FQNEAQ (reference sequence). The CDR3 protein is CSSSSHVGQGYGYTF. The DNA of the CDR3 is TGTTCCAGCAGCTCCCACGTCGGGCAGGGGTATGGCTACACCTTC.

This sequence joins TRBV7-6 and TRBJ2-1; 12 bases are shared with TRBD2. V gave up 5 bases and J gave up 3 bases; unmatched junction bases: 5. In germline, CDR1 is SGHVS, CDR2 FNYEAQ. CDR3 length: 16 amino acids. Here the CDR3 DNA reads TGTGCCAGCAGCCGGGCTAGCGGGAGGGACTACAATGAGCAGTTCTTC. Translating it yields CASSRASGRDYNEQFF.

The genes are TRBV28 and TRBJ1-2; tentative D call: TRBD1 (5 bases). Germline assignment: CDR1 MDHEN and CDR2 SYDVKM. V was cut by 7 bases and J by 5 bases, with 11 bases left in between. This CDR3 is 12 amino acids long. The CDR3 loop reads CASIDTGYGYTF. The CDR3 DNA reads as TGTGCCAGCATTGATACAGGATATGGCTACACCTTC.

The J gene is TRBJ1-2, the V gene TRBV28, with unresolved D. Per germline, CDR1 MDHEN and CDR2 SYDVKM. V was trimmed by 3 bases and J by 5 bases, leaving 13 bases between them. This CDR3 spans 14 amino acids. CDR3 DNA sequence: TGTGCCAGCAGTTTGAGTCCTACCAAATATGGCTACACCTTC. This codes for CASSLSPTKYGYTF.

The chain has TRBV15 and TRBJ2-7, with 7 bases matching TRBD2. The germline V gene encodes CDR1 LNHNV and CDR2 YYDKDF (reference sequence). Trimming at V came to 0 bases and at J to 4 bases, leaving 12 bases not matched to a gene. There are 17 residues in the CDR3. This chain's CDR3 is CATSRDRVVGRRYEQYV. In nucleotides, the CDR3 is TGTGCCACCAGCAGAGACCGCGTCGTCGGGAGGAGGTACGAGCAGTACGTC.

Comment on this clone: At one end, the junction sequence differs from germline, possibly due to a read error. The gene calls are TRBV29-1 and TRBJ1-1; 7 bases match TRBD1. There are 12 residues in the CDR3. Germline-derived CDR1 and CDR2 are SQVTM and ANQGSEA. For the CDR3, the DNA is TGCAGCTCCGCGACAGGGAACCCTGAAGCTTTCTTT. It yields the protein CSSATGNPEAFF.

The chain has TRBV19 and TRBJ2-3; D gene unclear. CDR1 is LNHDA, CDR2 SQIVND, per germline (reference sequence). V lost 0 bases and J 1 base, leaving 8 bases between the germline ends. The length of the CDR3 is 15 residues. The CDR3 reads CASSIDAGGTDTQYF. Here the CDR3 DNA reads TGTGCCAGTAGTATAGACGCCGGAGGCACAGATACGCAGTATTTT.

The rearrangement links TRBV4-2 to TRBJ2-1, with 7 bases aligning to TRBD2. V dropped 0 bases and J dropped 0; count of bases not matched to a gene: 8. The germline V gene encodes CDR1 LGHNA and CDR2 YNFKEQ. The length of the CDR3 is 18 residues. The CDR3 DNA sequence: TGTGCCAGCAGCCAAGAGTGGGCGGGGGAAAGCTCCTACAATGAGCAGTTCTTC. Its protein is CASSQEWAGESSYNEQFF.

This clone has a handful of counts. The chain links TRBV5-1 to TRBJ2-1, with TRBD1 as a possible D gene (6 bases). CDR3 length equals 14 residues. V lost 2 bases to trimming and J lost 12 bases, with 18 bases between them. CDR1 and CDR2 (germline): SGHRS, YFSETQ. CDR3 in amino acids: CASSFGTIDKGQFF. CDR3 DNA: TGCGCCAGCAGCTTCGGGACAATCGATAAGGGGCAGTTCTTC.

The rearrangement joins TRBV19 to TRBJ1-5, with a weak D call TRBD1 (5 bases). Germline CDR1 LNHDA, CDR2 SQIVND (reference sequence). V was shortened by 3 bases and J by 2 bases, with 14 bases between the two germline ends. The CDR3 has 16 residues. DNA for the CDR3: TGTGCCAGTAGTATCCTGACAGTTAAGGGCAATCAGCCCCAGCATTTT. Its translation is CASSILTVKGNQPQHF.

This clone was found once. The CDR3 protein is CASSLTGSYEQYF. As DNA, the CDR3 is TGTGCCAGCAGTTTAACAGGATCCTACGAGCAGTACTTC. The rearrangement joins TRBV27 to TRBJ2-7; TRBD1 might be the D (5 bases). The germline V gene encodes CDR1 MNHEY and CDR2 SMNVEV (reference sequence). Trimming stripped 2 bases from V and 1 base from J, with 6 bases between. The CDR3 is 13 amino acids.